This T cell receptor (beta chain) was found in a study of CD8+ T cells in alopecia areata. Those with alopecia areata gave lesional scalp punch biopsies and peripheral blood. Sorting of PBMCs yielded the CD4+ and CD8+ T cells. Reverse transcription of extracted RNA yielded cDNA, which provided the sequencing template. Assay: immunoSEQ multiplex PCR; the TCRdb copy retains only in-frame clones and omits some. The sample comprises 100,000 to 150,000 clones, around 50% of which are singletons, and roughly a tenth rests with the top ten. The length of the CDR3 is 17 residues. V trimming: 5 bases; J trimming: 6 bases; junction bases outside the gene matches: 16. Germline values: CDR1 GTSNPN, CDR2 SVGIG (reference sequence).

This chain links TRBV30 with TRBJ1-5, with 10 bases identical to TRBD1. Material: NKG2D-low CD8+ T cells sorted from blood. This clonotype was sampled from a human donor with alopecia areata. This CDR3 is CAWGPGQGILGPQPQHF. The CDR3 nucleotides are TGTGCCTGGGGACCGGGACAGGGGATTCTCGGGCCTCAGCCCCAGCATTTT.